The 16 T cell receptor beta chains listed next were all sequenced from one sample in a study of cytomegalovirus exposure and HLA in healthy donors. Vbeta (60) and Jbeta (13) primers were used in the PCR. The protocol was immunoSEQ multiplex PCR, while the TCRdb copy is restricted to in-frame clones and leaves out a portion. The table lists roughly 190,000 clones, about 80% of them singletons, with 3.4% in the top ten. Sequenced input: PBMCs. Source of these receptors: a man aged 35 to 55 in good health and CMV-seropositive.

This chain uses TRBV6-1 with TRBJ2-2, with a tentative D call TRBD1 (5 bases). The ends were cut back, 10 bases at V and 1 base at J, with 13 bases in the middle. The CDR3 extends over 14 amino acids. CDR1 and CDR2 (germline): MNHNS, SASEGT. This CDR3 is CAIQGLGNTGELFF. The DNA for the CDR3 is TGTGCCATTCAGGGTCTGGGGAACACCGGGGAGCTGTTTTTT.

The gene calls are TRBV15 and TRBJ1-1; D might be TRBD1 (5 bases). The CDR3 covers 14 residues. V dropped 0 bases and J dropped 0 bases, with 5 bases sitting between them. Germline assignment: CDR1 LNHNV and CDR2 YYDKDF (reference sequence). The CDR3 loop is CATSRDRVNTEAFF. In nucleotides, the CDR3 is TGTGCCACCAGCAGAGACAGGGTGAACACTGAAGCTTTCTTT.

The chain carries TRBV5-4 and TRBJ1-2, with D possibly matching TRBD1 (6 bases). Germline CDR1 and CDR2: SGHNT and YYREEE (reference sequence). Deletions cut 4 bases from V and 4 bases from J, with 17 bases between. The CDR3 spans 15 residues. This CDR3 reads CASSPLPTGIYGYTF. As DNA, the CDR3 is TGTGCCAGCAGCCCCCTGCCCACAGGGATCTATGGCTACACCTTC. The complete variable domain, with remaining parts taken from reference TRBV5-4 and TRBJ1-2, reads ETGVTQSPTHLIKTRGQQVTLRCSSQSGHNTVSWYQQALGQGPQFIFQYYREEENGRGNFPPRFSGLQFPNYSSELNVNALELDDSALYLCASSPLPTGIYGYTFGSGTRLTVV.

The chain carries TRBV6-1 and TRBJ2-5; 8 bases are shared with TRBD1. The CDR3 extends over 13 amino acids. The germline V gene has CDR1 MNHNS and CDR2 SASEGT. J was trimmed by 5 bases and V by 8 bases; bases with no gene match: 7. CDR3 DNA sequence: TGTGCCAGCGGTCAGGACAGGGAGGAGACCCAGTACTTC. It encodes CASGQDREETQYF.

The chain couples TRBV7-3 to TRBJ2-3; D perhaps matches TRBD2 (5 bases). The CDR3 length is 12 residues. V dropped 4 bases and J dropped 5 bases, with 7 bases sitting between them. Germline V gene lookup returns CDR1 SGHTA and CDR2 FQGTGA. CDR3 loop: CASSSSLDTQYF. DNA for the CDR3: TGTGCCAGCAGCTCTAGCTTAGATACGCAGTATTTT. Combining the CDR3 with reference TRBV7-3 and TRBJ2-3 gives the whole variable domain GAGVSQTPSNKVTEKGKYVELRCDPISGHTALYWYRQSLGQGPEFLIYFQGTGAADDSGLPNDRFFAVRPEGSVSTLKIQRTERGDSAVYLCASSSSLDTQYFGPGTRLTVL.

This chain uses TRBV2 with TRBJ1-5; the match to TRBD1 covers 11 bases. The V segment lost 10 bases and the J segment 4 bases; nucleotides outside the gene matches: 9. From germline, CDR1 is SNHLY and CDR2 FYNNEI. The CDR3 spans 15 residues. The CDR3 is CATSLGTGGNQPQHF. CDR3 nucleotide sequence: TGTGCCACCTCCCTCGGGACAGGGGGTAATCAGCCCCAGCATTTT.

Only a few counts were recorded for this clone. The chain links TRBV7-9 to TRBJ1-1, with 11 bases that match TRBD1. V shed 1 base, J shed 6 bases, and the junction held 7 bases outside the gene matches. The V gene's germline CDR1 is SEHNR and CDR2 FQNEAQ (reference sequence). This CDR3 contains 16 residues. The CDR3: CASSLGTGTGGSEAFF. As DNA, the CDR3 is TGTGCCAGCAGCTTAGGCACCGGGACAGGGGGATCTGAAGCTTTCTTT.

The gene calls are TRBV6-5 and TRBJ2-2, with D possibly matching TRBD2 (6 bases). The CDR3 runs to 15 residues. Germline-derived CDR1 and CDR2 are MNHEY and SVGAGI. Trimming pared 2 bases from V and 1 base from J, leaving 8 bases between. CDR3 DNA: TGTGCCAGCAGTTACGGGCGGGGGAACACCGGGGAGCTGTTTTTT. This sequence encodes CASSYGRGNTGELFF.

The chain is built from TRBV11-2 and TRBJ2-3; tentatively, D is TRBD2 (5 bases). Germline V gives CDR1 SGHAT, CDR2 FQNNGV. The CDR3 loop spans 12 amino acids. Trimming removed 5 bases from V and 6 bases from J, with 9 bases in between. The chain's CDR3 is CASSDGMDTQYF. Here the CDR3 DNA reads TGTGCCAGCAGCGACGGGATGGATACGCAGTATTTT.

The chain employs TRBV5-1 and TRBJ2-5, with TRBD2 matching 14 bases. Germline V gene data show CDR1 as SGHRS and CDR2 as YFSETQ. This CDR3 contains 17 residues. Unmatched junction bases numbered 10, after V lost 5 bases and J lost 4 bases. The chain's CDR3 is CASRTSGTSGSLETQYF. The CDR3 bases are TGCGCCAGCAGGACCTCCGGGACTAGCGGGAGTTTAGAGACCCAGTACTTC.

The chain couples TRBV10-3 to TRBJ1-5; D is perhaps TRBD1 (5 bases). Germline lookup yields CDR1 ENHRY and CDR2 SYGVKD. V was pared by 4 bases and J by 0 bases, with 7 bases between. This CDR3 comprises 14 residues. CDR3: CAISAGNSNQPQHF. For the CDR3, the DNA is TGTGCCATCAGTGCAGGGAATAGCAATCAGCCCCAGCATTTT.

This clone occurred once. This chain connects TRBV7-3 to TRBJ2-2, with 11 bases fitting TRBD2. Germline V gene sequence: CDR1 SGHTA, CDR2 FQGTGA. The CDR3 totals 16 residues. The V segment lost 5 bases and the J segment 6 bases; nucleotides outside the gene matches: 8. This chain's CDR3 is CASSLIAGGPAGELFF. CDR3 sequence (DNA): TGTGCCAGCAGCCTTATAGCGGGAGGGCCAGCCGGGGAGCTGTTTTTT. Drawing the rest from reference TRBV7-3 and TRBJ2-2, the complete variable domain is GAGVSQTPSNKVTEKGKYVELRCDPISGHTALYWYRQSLGQGPEFLIYFQGTGAADDSGLPNDRFFAVRPEGSVSTLKIQRTERGDSAVYLCASSLIAGGPAGELFFGEGSRLTVL.

Here the CDR3 reads CASSQGANTDEQYF. The CDR3 DNA is TGCGCCAGCAGCCAAGGAGCGAACACGGACGAGCAGTACTTC. The chain joins TRBV4-1 to TRBJ2-7, with D uncertain. Germline-derived CDR1 and CDR2 are MGHRA and YSYEKL. The V end was cut by 1 base, the J end by 5 bases, with 12 bases between. The CDR3 is 14 residues long.

V gene TRBV2 combines with J gene TRBJ2-5, with 7 bases lining up with TRBD2. The CDR3 is made up of 15 amino acids. The V and J ends lost 6 bases and 7 bases, in that order; junction bases with no gene match: 14. Germline V gene data show CDR1 as SNHLY and CDR2 as FYNNEI. The CDR3 DNA reads TGTGCCAGCAGGATCCAAAGGGAGGGATACGGGACCCAGTACTTC. This translates into CASRIQREGYGTQYF.

This clone occurred once. The chain uses TRBV6-1 and TRBJ1-6; 7 bases align to TRBD1. The germline CDR1 and CDR2 sequences are MNHNS and SASEGT. V shed 5 bases, J shed 13 bases, and the junction held 5 bases outside the gene matches. The CDR3 has 12 amino acids. The CDR3 nucleotides are TGTGCCAGCAGTACCCGGGACAGTCCCCTCCACTTT. Amino acids: CASSTRDSPLHF.

For the CDR3, the DNA is TGTGCCAGCAGCCGGGTCGACGTTGGGTCCTACGAGCAGTACTTC. Its protein is CASSRVDVGSYEQYF. The chain couples TRBV7-7 to TRBJ2-7, with D unresolved. Per the germline V gene, CDR1 is SSHAT and CDR2 is FNYEAQ (reference sequence). CDR3 size: 15 residues. V was shortened by 5 bases and J by 1 base, with 15 bases between the two germline ends.